The present entry profiles one T cell receptor (beta chain) with its context. Its antigen is currently unknown. The sample comes from a study of cytomegalovirus exposure and HLA in healthy donors. Study background: A preliminary data release comprised around 85 million unique TCRs obtained from HLA-typed donors. General study results and limits: By HLA locus, TCR association rates varied in a later analysis, with DRB1 showing the most and HLA-C the fewest.

Trimming took off 0 bases at V and 1 base at J, with 7 bases between the two ends. CDR1 is SGDLS, CDR2 YYNGEE, per germline. The CDR3 is made up of 14 amino acids. The PCR made use of 60 Vbeta and 13 Jbeta primers. Some clones are missing from TCRdb's copy, which holds only in-frame ones; the method was immunoSEQ multiplex PCR. The sample shows about 83,000 clones, 78% of them seen only once. Each donor's status was that of a healthy bone marrow donor. The source is a man aged 18-30 years in good health and CMV-seropositive. The chain combines TRBV9 with TRBJ2-5; tentative D call: TRBD1 (5 bases). Sequenced input: PBMCs. CDR3 DNA sequence: TGTGCCAGCAGCGTAGTTGACAGCCAAGAGACCCAGTACTTC. Translating gives CASSVVDSQETQYF.